This T cell receptor beta chain was recovered during a study of radiation and T cells in renal cell carcinoma. Study overall: Nephrectomy followed 15 Gy stereotactic body radiation by 4 weeks.

Clones were read by immunoSEQ multiplex PCR, and TCRdb kept only the in-frame ones, dropping some. The sample holds some 95,000 clones, around 88% seen once. This clone was counted once. What it binds is unknown. Time point meaning: baseline pretreatment blood. Treatment given: 15 Gy SBRT to primary tumor, nephrectomy 4 weeks later. The patient's renal cell carcinoma had clear cell pathology. Study-level points and caveats: Without pretreatment biopsies, baseline tumor clonotype presence was undetermined. In blood, top tumor clones expanded by 2 weeks, shrinking by 4.

V was pared by 3 bases and J by 3 bases, with 4 bases of the junction left unmatched. CDR1 is MNHEY, CDR2 SMNVEV, per germline (reference sequence). The CDR3 totals 14 residues. J is TRBJ2-7 and V is TRBV27, with 8 bases that match TRBD1. The source was blood, collected from a patient whose treatment included radiotherapy and nephrectomy. The sequence came from a man in his fifties or sixties with renal cell carcinoma. The CDR3 reads CASSFGTGYYEQYF. CDR3 DNA: TGTGCCAGCAGTTTCGGGACAGGCTACTACGAGCAGTACTTC.